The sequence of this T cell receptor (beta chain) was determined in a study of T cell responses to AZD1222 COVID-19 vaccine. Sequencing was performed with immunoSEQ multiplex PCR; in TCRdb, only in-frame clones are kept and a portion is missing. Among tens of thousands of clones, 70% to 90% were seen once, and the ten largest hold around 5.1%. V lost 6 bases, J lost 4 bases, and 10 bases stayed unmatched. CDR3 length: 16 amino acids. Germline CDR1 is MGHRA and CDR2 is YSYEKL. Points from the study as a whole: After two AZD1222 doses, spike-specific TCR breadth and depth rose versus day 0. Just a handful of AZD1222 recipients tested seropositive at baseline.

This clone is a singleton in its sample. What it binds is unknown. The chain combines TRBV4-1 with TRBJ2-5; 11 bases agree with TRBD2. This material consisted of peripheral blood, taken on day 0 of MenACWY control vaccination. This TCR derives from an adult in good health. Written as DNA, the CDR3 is TGCGCCAGCAGTGGGAATGCCGGGACTAGCGGAGAGACCCAGTACTTC. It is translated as CASSGNAGTSGETQYF.